The 11 T cell receptor beta chains below all came from one sample that was sequenced in a study of glioma-infiltrating T cells after dendritic cell vaccination. Time point defined: after dendritic cell vaccination, including at tumor progression/relapse. TCRdb keeps only in-frame clones here, not all; method: immunoSEQ multiplex PCR. The sample yields roughly 60,000 clones, roughly 84% seen once. This specimen consisted of blood, obtained after dendritic cell vaccination. Receptors originate from a human donor with glioblastoma.

This clone was recorded once. The J gene is TRBJ1-1, the V gene TRBV4-3; D remains unclear. The germline V and J ends were trimmed by 0 bases and 0 bases, with 20 bases remaining between them. This CDR3 is built from 19 residues. Looked up from germline, CDR1 is LGHNA and CDR2 is YSLEER. This CDR3 reads CASSQDFAGNPFLNTEAFF. CDR3 DNA: TGCGCCAGCAGCCAAGACTTTGCGGGGAATCCCTTTCTGAACACTGAAGCTTTCTTT.

The chain recombines TRBV28 with TRBJ1-1, with 8 bases matching TRBD1. The germline CDR1 and CDR2 sequences are MDHEN and SYDVKM. The CDR3 contains 14 residues. V gave up 6 bases and J gave up 4 bases; unmatched junction bases: 7. CDR3 sequence (DNA): TGTGCCAGCAGGCCAAGGACAGGGCCCACTGAAGCTTTCTTT. Translating gives CASRPRTGPTEAFF.

The chain combines TRBV19 with TRBJ2-7, with TRBD2 matching over 7 bases. V dropped 6 bases and J dropped 4; count of bases not matched to a gene: 12. This CDR3 spans 15 amino acids. Germline CDR1 is LNHDA and CDR2 is SQIVND (reference sequence). The CDR3 nucleotides read TGTGCCAGTAGCAAGGCGGCGGGGGTGGGATACGAGCAGTACTTC. This translates into CASSKAAGVGYEQYF.

The chain uses TRBV5-5 and TRBJ2-7; 9 bases align to TRBD1. The V gene end was trimmed by 4 bases and the J gene end by 3 bases; junction bases not matched to a gene: 5. Germline V lookup: CDR1 SGHKS, CDR2 YYEKEE (reference sequence). The CDR3 length is 14 residues. DNA for the CDR3: TGTGCCAGCAGCCCGGGACAGGGAGTCTACGAGCAGTACTTC. Translation gives CASSPGQGVYEQYF.

The chain combines TRBV27 with TRBJ1-5; 7 bases are shared with TRBD1. Trimming took 3 bases from V and 0 from J; bases not matched to a gene: 2. Per the germline V gene, CDR1 is MNHEY and CDR2 is SMNVEV (reference sequence). The CDR3 sequence is 15 residues long. The CDR3 nucleotides read TGTGCCAGCAGTTTCCAGGGGGATAGCAATCAGCCCCAGCATTTT. Translation gives CASSFQGDSNQPQHF.

This clone has a single count. The DNA for the CDR3 is TGTGCCAGCAGTTACACGGCAGGGAGGGATGAGCAGTTCTTC. Translation: CASSYTAGRDEQFF. This rearrangement joins TRBV6-5 to TRBJ2-1; 7 bases match TRBD2. CDR1 MNHEY and CDR2 SVGAGI come from the germline V gene. This CDR3 is 14 amino acids long. V lost 2 bases to trimming and J lost 8 bases; unmatched junction nucleotides: 6.

The rearrangement links TRBV30 to TRBJ1-2; 8 nucleotides agree with TRBD1. V dropped 2 bases and J dropped 6; count of bases not matched to a gene: 11. CDR1 and CDR2 from the germline V gene are GTSNPN and SVGIG (reference sequence). CDR3 size: 15 residues. This chain's CDR3 is CAWSLGQGFYDGYTF. As DNA, the CDR3 is TGTGCCTGGAGTCTTGGACAGGGATTTTACGATGGCTACACCTTC.

This sequence joins TRBV6-6 and TRBJ2-5, with TRBD2 identical over 14 bases. The CDR3 runs 16 residues. J lost 5 bases, V lost 6 bases, and 8 bases had no gene match. In germline, CDR1 is MNHNY, CDR2 SVGAGI (reference sequence). This CDR3 reads CASSVTSGGGWETQYF. The CDR3 bases are TGTGCCAGCAGCGTGACTAGCGGGGGGGGCTGGGAGACCCAGTACTTC.

The chain combines TRBV9 with TRBJ2-5, with TRBD2 matching 12 bases. V trimming: 3 bases; J trimming: 5 bases; junction bases outside the gene matches: 5. Germline CDR1 reads SGDLS; CDR2 reads YYNGEE. The CDR3 sequence is 15 residues long. The CDR3, as DNA: TGTGCCAGCAGCGCTAGCGGGGGGGCCTGGGAGACCCAGTACTTC. It specifies CASSASGGAWETQYF. The variable domain in full, completed from reference TRBV9 and TRBJ2-5, reads DSGVTQTPKHLITATGQRVTLRCSPRSGDLSVYWYQQSLDQGLQFLIQYYNGEERAKGNILERFSAQQFPDLHSELNLSSLELGDSALYFCASSASGGAWETQYFGPGTRLLVL.

This clone turned up a few times. The J gene is TRBJ2-2, the V gene TRBV2; 10 bases are a match to TRBD2. The V gene end was trimmed by 6 bases and the J gene end by 7 bases; junction bases not matched to a gene: 8. From germline, CDR1 is SNHLY and CDR2 FYNNEI. The CDR3 spans 15 residues. CDR3 DNA sequence: TGTGCCAGCAGGCCAGCGGGGGGGCCGAACGGGGAGCTGTTTTTT. It is translated as CASRPAGGPNGELFF.

The rearrangement links TRBV5-6 to TRBJ2-7, with D hard to call. Trimming stripped 5 bases from V and 2 bases from J, with 14 bases between. This CDR3 has 14 residues. Germline V gene lookup returns CDR1 SGHDT and CDR2 YYEEEE. In DNA, the CDR3 is TGTGCCAGCAGAGCCCAGGTACAGACCTACGAGCAGTACTTC. It specifies CASRAQVQTYEQYF. Full variable domain (remainder filled in from reference TRBV5-6 and TRBJ2-7): DAGVTQSPTHLIKTRGQQVTLRCSPKSGHDTVSWYQQALGQGPQFIFQYYEEEERQRGNFPDRFSGHQFPNYSSELNVNALLLGDSALYLCASRAQVQTYEQYFGPGTRLTVT.